Listed below are T cell receptor beta chains from one sample, sequenced in a study of T and B cells in COVID-19 patients. TCRdb processed the multiplex PCR reads anew with MiXCR; each CDR3 protein has one entry. The data contain roughly 5,400 distinct CDR3 sequences, roughly 30% of them singletons. The sample was blood. Receptors originate from a human donor with active COVID-19. The CDR3 runs from the conserved cysteine through the conserved F or W. The order of the fields is clone size, J gene, V gene, D gene, CDR3 DNA, CDR3 protein. D genes are given only for firm matches. Size is omitted from some rows. Given values are once, few, many or a class for expanded clones.

>few|TRBJ2-7|TRBV6-6|-
TGTGCCAGCAGTCGACGGGACCGCTACGAGCAGTACTTC
CASSRRDRYEQYF
>-|TRBJ1-2|TRBV6-5|-
TGTGCCAGCAGTTACGGGCCAGATCATGGCTACACCTTC
CASSYGPDHGYTF
>-|TRBJ1-2|TRBV10-3|TRBD1
TGTGCCATCAGTGAGTCTCCCTACAGGGGGCAGAATGGCTACACCTTC
CAISESPYRGQNGYTF
>-|TRBJ2-3|TRBV5-6|TRBD2
TGTGCCACCAAGCCAGGGACTAGCGGGAGAAGGACAGATACGCAGTATTTT
CATKPGTSGRRTDTQYF
>medium-sized|TRBJ2-2|TRBV6-6|-
TGTGCCAGCAGTGCCACAGGGAAAGGGGAGCTGTTTTTT
CASSATGKGELFF
>few|TRBJ2-1|TRBV11-2|TRBD2
TGTGCCAGCAGGGCGGGAGGAAGAAATGAGCAGTTCTTC
CASRAGGRNEQFF
>medium-sized|TRBJ2-5|TRBV18|TRBD2
TGTGCCAGCTCACCCCTTCGGGCGAGCGGGAGCCCTCTCGGAGAGACCCAGTACTTC
CASSPLRASGSPLGETQYF
>-|TRBJ2-2|TRBV19|TRBD1
TGTGCCAGTAGTCCCGGGACAGGGGCCGGGGAGCTGTTTTTT
CASSPGTGAGELFF
>medium-sized|TRBJ2-3|TRBV14|TRBD2
TGTGCCAGCAGCAGGGGCCTTCCCCATCCTTCTAGCGGGAGTATGACAGATACGCAGTATTTT
CASSRGLPHPSSGSMTDTQYF
>-|TRBJ2-7|TRBV5-1|-
TGCGCCAGCAGTTCGACACTTCCCTACGAGCAGTACTTC
CASSSTLPYEQYF
>-|TRBJ2-5|TRBV20-1|TRBD2
TGCAGTGCTACTTGGACTAGCGGAGGGACAGAGACCCAGTACTTC
CSATWTSGGTETQYF
>medium-sized|TRBJ1-2|TRBV11-3|-
TGTGCCAGCGCCTCGGGGGGGGGCGACTATGGCTACACCTTC
CASASGGGDYGYTF
>many|TRBJ1-4|TRBV18|-
TGTGCCAGCTCACCAGGGGTGGAAGAAAAACTGTTTTTT
CASSPGVEEKLFF
>-|TRBJ2-7|TRBV30|TRBD2
TGTGCCAGTATCGGCGGGGGCTACGAGCAGTACTTC
CASIGGGYEQYF
>many|TRBJ1-5|TRBV30|-
TGTGCCTGGAGTGTACAGAACAGCAGGAATCAGCCCCAGCATTTT
CAWSVQNSRNQPQHF
>medium-sized|TRBJ1-2|TRBV6-2/TRBV6-3|-
TGTGCCAGCGGGCAGGGCCATGGCTACACCTTC
CASGQGHGYTF
>medium-sized|TRBJ1-1|TRBV12-3/TRBV12-4|-
TGTGCCAGCAGTTCCTCCCAGGGCTGGGACACTGAAGCTTTCTTT
CASSSSQGWDTEAFF
>-|TRBJ1-1|TRBV5-1|-
TGCGCCAGCAGCCACGGTAAGGTTGGCACTGAAGCTTTCTTT
CASSHGKVGTEAFF
>large|TRBJ1-6|TRBV6-5|-
TGTGCCAGCAGTCGGACAGTGCCGTATAATTCACCCCTCCACTTT
CASSRTVPYNSPLHF
>-|TRBJ2-7|TRBV11-3|TRBD1
TGTGCCAGCGCCGGGACAGGGAACTACGAGCAGTACTTC
CASAGTGNYEQYF
>-|TRBJ2-7|TRBV19|TRBD2
TGTGCCAGTAGGACGGGACTAGCGGGAACCGGGGAGCAGTACTTC
CASRTGLAGTGEQYF
>many|TRBJ2-2|TRBV5-1|-
TGCGCCAGCAGCAGGGGCGACACAAACACCGGGGAGCTGTTTTTT
CASSRGDTNTGELFF
>-|TRBJ2-5|TRBV5-6|TRBD1
TGTGCCAGCAGCCCTCGGACAGGGAGGGAGACCCAGTACTTC
CASSPRTGRETQYF
>medium-sized|TRBJ2-1|TRBV6-5|TRBD2
TGTGCCAGCAGAATGACTAGCGGCAATGAGCAGTTCTTC
CASRMTSGNEQFF
>many|TRBJ2-7|TRBV28|-
TGTGCCAGCAGTTCCCCCAGGAAAGGGGCCTACGAGCAGTACTTC
CASSSPRKGAYEQYF
>-|TRBJ1-2|TRBV6-2/TRBV6-3|TRBD1
TGTGCCAGTGGACAGGGGGTAATCTATGGCTACACCTTC
CASGQGVIYGYTF
>few|TRBJ1-5|TRBV4-2|TRBD1
TGTGCCAGCAGCCAGGGGACAGGATTCGCTCCCCAGCATTTT
CASSQGTGFAPQHF
>-|TRBJ2-3|TRBV10-3|-
TGTGCCATCAGTGAATGGGGCGGGCTCATGGATACGCAGTATTTT
CAISEWGGLMDTQYF
>-|TRBJ2-1|TRBV12-3/TRBV12-4|TRBD2
TGTGCCAGCAGTTTGTCGGGACTAGCGGGAGGGCTGATGTTCTTC
CASSLSGLAGGLMFF
>-|TRBJ2-1|TRBV20-1|TRBD2
TGCAGTGCTAGAGATCCGACTAGCGGGAGAAGGAATGAGCAGTTCTTC
CSARDPTSGRRNEQFF
>few|TRBJ2-5|TRBV7-2|TRBD1
TGTGCCAGCAGCTTAAAAGTGACAGGGGAAGAGACCCAGTACTTC
CASSLKVTGEETQYF
>few|TRBJ1-6|TRBV7-9|-
TGTGCCAGCGGTGGACAGCGGGGGGCCGTTTCACCCCTCCACTTT
CASGGQRGAVSPLHF
>many|TRBJ1-1|TRBV5-4|-
TGTGCCAGCAGGACAGAGAACACTGAAGCTTTCTTT
CASRTENTEAFF
>-|TRBJ2-1|TRBV6-2/TRBV6-3|TRBD1
TGTGCCAGCAGCCGACCCGGGACAGGGGGCAAAGATGAGCAGTTCTTC
CASSRPGTGGKDEQFF
>many|TRBJ2-5|TRBV7-9|TRBD2
TGTGCCAGCAGCGACGATAGCGGGAGGGCCCCCGCCCGAGAGACCCAGTACTTC
CASSDDSGRAPARETQYF
>-|TRBJ2-7|TRBV20-1|-
TGCAGTGCTAGGATGAAGGCCCCTCCCTACGAGCAGTACTTC
CSARMKAPPYEQYF
>medium-sized|TRBJ2-1|TRBV6-2/TRBV6-3|TRBD2
TGTGCCAGCAGTTACTCACCAACTAGCGGGATATACAATGAGCAGTTCTTC
CASSYSPTSGIYNEQFF
>medium-sized|TRBJ2-1|TRBV5-6|TRBD2
TGTGCCAGCAGATTTACTAGCGCCCACAATGAGCAGTTCTTC
CASRFTSAHNEQFF
>many|TRBJ1-1|TRBV27|-
TGTGCCAGCAGTTTTCACAGGAGCACTGAAGCTTTCTTT
CASSFHRSTEAFF
>-|TRBJ2-2|TRBV28|-
TGTGCCGGGGGGACAGACGCGAACACCGGGGAGCTGTTTTTT
CAGGTDANTGELFF
>-|TRBJ2-1|TRBV11-3|TRBD2
TGTGCCAGCAGCTCCAGGACTAGCGGGACGGGTGAGCAGTTCTTC
CASSSRTSGTGEQFF
>medium-sized|TRBJ1-2|TRBV15|-
TGTGCCACCCGCGGACTAGGAGAAAGCTATGGCTACACCTTC
CATRGLGESYGYTF